This TCR beta chain was observed in a study of T cells expressing NK-cell markers. At the level of the study: It was sorted CD3+CD56+NKG2C+, CD3+CD56+NKG2C- and CD3+CD56-NKG2C+ T cells that supplied the TCR beta repertoires.

In germline, CDR1 is LNHNV, CDR2 YYDKDF (reference sequence). The CDR3 has 17 residues. TCRdb reworked the 5' RACE reads into one entry per CDR3 protein, no DNA. In total, the table holds approximately 170,000 distinct CDR3 sequences. The TCR was taken from a man aged 18-70 years in good health. The sequenced sample was blood T cells: a sorted CD56 or NKG2C T cell subset, CD4+ or CD8+ T cells, or bulk PBMC T cells (not recorded which). The chain joins TRBV15 to TRBJ2-5; the TRBD2 assignment by TCRdb is unverifiable without DNA. The CDR3 region is CATSGVDSGTSQETQYF.